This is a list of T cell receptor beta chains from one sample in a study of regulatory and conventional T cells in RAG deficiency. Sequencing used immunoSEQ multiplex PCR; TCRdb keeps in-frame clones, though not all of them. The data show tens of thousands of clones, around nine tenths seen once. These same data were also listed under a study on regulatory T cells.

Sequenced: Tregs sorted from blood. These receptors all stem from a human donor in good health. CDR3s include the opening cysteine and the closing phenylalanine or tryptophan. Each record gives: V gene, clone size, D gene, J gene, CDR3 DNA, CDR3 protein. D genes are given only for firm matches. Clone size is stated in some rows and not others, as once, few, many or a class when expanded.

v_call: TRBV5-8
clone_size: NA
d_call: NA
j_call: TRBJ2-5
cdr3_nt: TGTGCCAGCAGCTTCGGTTCGGAGACCCAGTACTTC
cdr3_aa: CASSFGSETQYF

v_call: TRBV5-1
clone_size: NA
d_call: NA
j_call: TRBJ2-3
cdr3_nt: TGCGCCAGCAGCTTGGCGCCCGCAAAAAGCCCTCATACGCAGTATTTT
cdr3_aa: CASSLAPAKSPHTQYF

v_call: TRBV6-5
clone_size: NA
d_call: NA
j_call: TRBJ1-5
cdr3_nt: TGTGCCAGCAGCCAAAGAAATCAGCCCCAGCATTTT
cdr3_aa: CASSQRNQPQHF

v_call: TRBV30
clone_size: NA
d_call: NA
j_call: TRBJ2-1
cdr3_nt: TGTGCCTGGACCCGAGAGGGAAGGGTGGTCAATGAGCAGTTCTTC
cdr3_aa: CAWTREGRVVNEQFF

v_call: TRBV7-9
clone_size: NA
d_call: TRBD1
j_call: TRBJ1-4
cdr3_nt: TGTGCCAGCAGCGCACCAGGGGGAGTGCGGAAACTGTTTTTT
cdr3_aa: CASSAPGGVRKLFF

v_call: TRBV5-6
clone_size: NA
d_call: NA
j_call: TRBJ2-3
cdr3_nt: TGTGCCAGCAGCTTGGAGGGCACAGATACGCAGTATTTT
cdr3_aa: CASSLEGTDTQYF

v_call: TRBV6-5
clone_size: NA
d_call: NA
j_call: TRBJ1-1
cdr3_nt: TGTGCCAGCACAACGGGGGGGACTGAAGCTTTCTTT
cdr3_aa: CASTTGGTEAFF

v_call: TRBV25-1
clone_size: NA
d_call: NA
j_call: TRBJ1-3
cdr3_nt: TGTGCCAGCAGTGAAGTAGGCGTCAACACCATATATTTT
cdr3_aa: CASSEVGVNTIYF

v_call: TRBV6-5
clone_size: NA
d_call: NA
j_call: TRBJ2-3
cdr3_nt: TGTGCCAGCAGTTACTCGATACCGCGGAGCACAGATACGCAGTATTTT
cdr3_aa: CASSYSIPRSTDTQYF

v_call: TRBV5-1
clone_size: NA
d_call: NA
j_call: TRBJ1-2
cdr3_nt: TGCGCCAGCAGCTTGGCGGCGGGTCCATATGGCTACACCTTC
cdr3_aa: CASSLAAGPYGYTF

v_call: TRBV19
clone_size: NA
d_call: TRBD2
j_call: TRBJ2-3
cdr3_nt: TGTGCCAGTAGGCGGGGGGGCACAGATACGCAGTATTTT
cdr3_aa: CASRRGGTDTQYF

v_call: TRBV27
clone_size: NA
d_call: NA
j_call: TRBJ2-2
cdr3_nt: TGTGCCAGCAGTCGTCACAGTCTGAACACCGGGGAGCTGTTTTTT
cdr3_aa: CASSRHSLNTGELFF

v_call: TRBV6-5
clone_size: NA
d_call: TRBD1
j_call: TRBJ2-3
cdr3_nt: TGTGCCAGCAGTAGGAGACAGGGTAAAACAGATACGCAGTATTTT
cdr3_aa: CASSRRQGKTDTQYF

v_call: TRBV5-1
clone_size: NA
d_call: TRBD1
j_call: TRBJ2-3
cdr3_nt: TGCGCCAGCAGCGTGAGGGGGCGTACGGGAGATACGCAGTATTTT
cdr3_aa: CASSVRGRTGDTQYF

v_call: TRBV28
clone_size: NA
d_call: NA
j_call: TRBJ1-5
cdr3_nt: TGTGCCAGCAGTTCAGGGGCACAGCCCCAGCATTTT
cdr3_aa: CASSSGAQPQHF

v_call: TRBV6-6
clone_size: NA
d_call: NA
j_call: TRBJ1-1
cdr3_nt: TGTGCCAGCAGGACTCGGAACACTGAAGCTTTCTTT
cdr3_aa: CASRTRNTEAFF

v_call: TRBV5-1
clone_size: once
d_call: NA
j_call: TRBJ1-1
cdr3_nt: TGCGCCAGCAGCTTGTGGGCAGACACTGAAGCTTTCTTT
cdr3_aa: CASSLWADTEAFF

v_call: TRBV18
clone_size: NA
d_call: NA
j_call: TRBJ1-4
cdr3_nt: TGTGCCAGCTCGCCGGGGGGCAGCAGGAATGAAAAACTGTTTTTT
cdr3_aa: CASSPGGSRNEKLFF

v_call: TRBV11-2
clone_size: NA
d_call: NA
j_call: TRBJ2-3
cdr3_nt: TGTGCCAGCAGCTTAGATGGAGATACGCAGTATTTT
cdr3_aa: CASSLDGDTQYF

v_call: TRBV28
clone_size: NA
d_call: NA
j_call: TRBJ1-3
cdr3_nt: TGTGCCAGCAGTACCCACAGGGTGAGCTCTGGAAACACCATATATTTT
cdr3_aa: CASSTHRVSSGNTIYF

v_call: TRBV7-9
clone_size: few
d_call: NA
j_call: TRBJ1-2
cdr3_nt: TGTGCCAGCAGGAGCGGGGGGGCGATCGGCTACACCTTC
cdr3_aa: CASRSGGAIGYTF

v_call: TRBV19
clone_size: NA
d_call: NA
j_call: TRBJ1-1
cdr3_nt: TGTGCCAGTAGTTTCCGACCCCACACTGAAGCTTTCTTT
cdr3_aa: CASSFRPHTEAFF

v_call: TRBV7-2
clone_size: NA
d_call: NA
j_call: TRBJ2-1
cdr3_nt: TGTGCCAGCAGCTCCCGGGCCCTAGCGAGCTCCTACAATGAGCAGTTCTTC
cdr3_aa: CASSSRALASSYNEQFF

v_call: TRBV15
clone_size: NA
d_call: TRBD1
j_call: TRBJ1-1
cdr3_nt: TGTGCCACCAGCAGGCCGGGACAGGGCACTGAAGCTTTCTTT
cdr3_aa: CATSRPGQGTEAFF

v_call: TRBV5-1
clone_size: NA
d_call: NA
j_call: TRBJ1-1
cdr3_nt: TGCGCCAGCACCCGCCAAACGGACACTGAAGCTTTCTTT
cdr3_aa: CASTRQTDTEAFF

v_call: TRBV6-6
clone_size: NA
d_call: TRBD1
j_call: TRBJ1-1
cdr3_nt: TGTGCCAGCAGTTCAGCCGACAGGGATGGCACTGAAGCTTTCTTT
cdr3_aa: CASSSADRDGTEAFF

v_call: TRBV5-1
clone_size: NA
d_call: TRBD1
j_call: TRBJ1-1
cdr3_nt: TGCGCCAGCAGCGCAGGGGGCGCGTGGGCTGAAGCTTTCTTT
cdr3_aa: CASSAGGAWAEAFF

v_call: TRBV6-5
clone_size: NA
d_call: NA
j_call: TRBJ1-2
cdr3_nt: TGTGATTATCTCCAGGAGGGGAGCTATGGCTACACCTTC
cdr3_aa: CDYLQEGSYGYTF

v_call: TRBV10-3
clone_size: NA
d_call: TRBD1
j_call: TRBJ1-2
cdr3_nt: TGTGCCATCAGTGGACAAGGACAGGGAATTAACTATGGCTACACCTTC
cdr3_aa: CAISGQGQGINYGYTF

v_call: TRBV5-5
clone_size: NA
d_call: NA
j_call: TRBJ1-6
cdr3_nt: TGTGCCAGCAGCTTGGGTACCCTCCGGGAAGGTAATTCACCCCTCCACTTT
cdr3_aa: CASSLGTLREGNSPLHF

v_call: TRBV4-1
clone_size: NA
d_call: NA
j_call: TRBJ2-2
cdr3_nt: TGCGCCAGCAGCCGATTACGGGGGGAGCTGTTTTTT
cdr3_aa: CASSRLRGELFF